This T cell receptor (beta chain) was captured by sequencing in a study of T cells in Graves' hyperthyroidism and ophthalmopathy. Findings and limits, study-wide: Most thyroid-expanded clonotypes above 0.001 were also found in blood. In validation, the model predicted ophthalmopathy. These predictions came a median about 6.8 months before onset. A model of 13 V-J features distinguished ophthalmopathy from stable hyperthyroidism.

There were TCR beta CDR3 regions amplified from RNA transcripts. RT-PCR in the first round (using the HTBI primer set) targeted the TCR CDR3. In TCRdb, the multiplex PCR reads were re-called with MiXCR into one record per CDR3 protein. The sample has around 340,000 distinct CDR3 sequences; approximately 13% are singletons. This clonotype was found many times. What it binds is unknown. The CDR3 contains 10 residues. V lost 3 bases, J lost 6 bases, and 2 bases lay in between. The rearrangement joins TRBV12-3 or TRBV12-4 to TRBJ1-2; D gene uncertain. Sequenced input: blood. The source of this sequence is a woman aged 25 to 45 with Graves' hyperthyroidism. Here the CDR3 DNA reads TGTGCCAGCAGTTTGCATGGCTACACCTTC. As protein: CASSLHGYTF.